The T cell receptor beta chain described here comes from a study of human T cells and chemical hapten exposure. About the research overall: Patients had diphenylcyclopropenone applied to the scalp weekly throughout the approximately 25-week study.

V gave up 8 bases and J gave up 2 bases, with 16 bases separating them. CDR3 length: 15 amino acids. The germline V gene has CDR1 SEHNR and CDR2 FQNEAQ (reference sequence). This clonotype was counted many times. One entry per CDR3 protein, called by TCRdb with MiXCR from the RACE reads. Of about 39,000 distinct CDR3 sequences in the sample, approximately 11% were seen once. This sample's time point: patch test 3, about 24 weeks after DPC sensitization. Described treatment: therapeutic diphenylcyclopropenone sensitization with weekly scalp DPC. Blood, whole and unfractionated, served as the source for total RNA extraction.

The V and J genes are TRBV7-9 and TRBJ2-1; possible D gene TRBD1, 7 bases. Sequencing used whole blood, obtained in connection with sensitization to the hapten diphenylcyclopropenone (DPC). The sequence was collected from a woman aged 40-49 years with alopecia areata. Some clones in this sample may be carry-over from other donors' samples. In DNA, the CDR3 is TGTGCCAGCTATATTGGAGGGGGCGCCTACAATGAGCAGTTCTTC. Residues: CASYIGGGAYNEQFF.